The 24 T cell receptor beta chains below all came from one sample that was sequenced in a study of T cell responses to AZD1222 COVID-19 vaccine. The protocol was immunoSEQ multiplex PCR, while the TCRdb copy is restricted to in-frame clones and leaves out a portion. The sample has around 79,000 clones, 88% seen once. The sequenced sample was peripheral blood, obtained on day 0 of AZD1222 vaccination. Receptors were obtained from an adult in good health.

This clone was detected only once. No DNA is shown, since the ends of the CDR3 on it are uncertain; the CDR3 is the one TCRdb lists. The V and J genes are TRBV3-1 (or the pseudogene TRBV3-2) and TRBJ2-5; the table's D gene call, TRBD1, was not cross checked with the DNA. A total of 17 residues make up the CDR3, ends included. Germline V CDR1 and CDR2: LGHDT, YNNKEL (reference sequence). CDR3 loop: CASSQDDRANILETQYF.

The DNA for the CDR3 is TGTGCCAGCCGGACTGGGAATCAGCCCCAGCATTTT. This encodes CASRTGNQPQHF. The rearrangement joins TRBV28 to TRBJ1-5; no clear D. There are 12 residues in the CDR3. From germline, CDR1 is MDHEN and CDR2 SYDVKM. Trimming pared 8 bases from V and 4 bases from J, leaving 9 bases between.

The V call is TRBV6-4, the J call TRBJ2-3, with a tentative D call TRBD2 (6 bases). Germline assignment: CDR1 MRHNA and CDR2 SNTAGT. The CDR3 runs 13 residues. Deletions cut 4 bases from V and 1 base from J, with 6 bases between. CDR3 bases: TGTGCCAGCAGTGCTAGCGGCACAGATACGCAGTATTTT. It translates to CASSASGTDTQYF.

The rearrangement joins TRBV7-6 to TRBJ2-7; 8 positions match TRBD1. Germline V gene data show CDR1 as SGHVS and CDR2 as FNYEAQ. CDR3 length: 15 amino acids. Germline trimming cut 2 bases from V and 5 bases from J; bases unmatched to any gene: 8. CDR3 residues: CASSLTDRGFDEQYF. Here the CDR3 DNA reads TGTGCCAGCAGCTTAACCGACAGGGGTTTTGACGAGCAGTACTTC.

The chain recombines TRBV9 with TRBJ2-2, with TRBD2 identical over 9 bases. Germline V gene data show CDR1 as SGDLS and CDR2 as YYNGEE. CDR3 length: 17 residues. J was trimmed by 3 bases and V by 2 bases; bases with no gene match: 8. CDR3: CASSVWEAGGDTGELFF. The CDR3 region has the DNA TGTGCCAGCAGCGTCTGGGAAGCGGGGGGAGACACCGGGGAGCTGTTTTTT.

The chain recombines TRBV28 with TRBJ1-1, with 10 nucleotides matching TRBD1. Germline loops: CDR1 MDHEN, CDR2 SYDVKM. After removal of 6 bases from V and 4 bases from J, the junction contained 2 bases not matched to a gene. The CDR3 sequence is 13 residues long. The CDR3 DNA sequence: TGTGCCAGCAGCGACAGGGGGCCCACTGAAGCTTTCTTT. Translating gives CASSDRGPTEAFF.

The V call is TRBV6-2 or TRBV6-3, the J call TRBJ2-3; D not certain. CDR3 length equals 12 residues. The germline V gene has CDR1 MNHEY and CDR2 SVGEGT. Trimming took 6 bases from V and 9 from J, leaving 13 bases between them. CDR3 sequence reads: CASSAHRLTQYF. The DNA of the CDR3 is TGTGCCAGCAGCGCCCATAGGTTAACGCAGTATTTT.

The chain uses TRBV7-9 and TRBJ2-1; TRBD2 matches at 7 bases. J gave up 7 bases and V 0 bases, and 0 bases lay outside the gene matches. Germline CDR1 reads SEHNR; CDR2 reads FQNEAQ (reference sequence). CDR3 size: 13 residues. The CDR3 DNA is TGTGCCAGCAGCTTAGCGGGGGGGAATGAGCAGTTCTTC. As protein: CASSLAGGNEQFF.

The chain couples TRBV7-9 to TRBJ1-2; D remains unclear. Germline assignment: CDR1 SEHNR and CDR2 FQNEAQ (reference sequence). The V end lost 7 bases, the J end lost 8 bases, and 14 bases lay between the germline ends. The CDR3 sequence is 12 residues long. The CDR3 here is CASNDKSGGYTF. The DNA for the CDR3 is TGTGCCAGCAACGACAAGTCCGGGGGCTACACCTTC.

The chain is built from TRBV29-1 and TRBJ1-2; 7 bases are a match to TRBD1. CDR1 SQVTM and CDR2 ANQGSEA come from the germline V gene. This CDR3 has 13 residues. After removal of 4 bases from V and 4 bases from J, the junction contained 6 bases not matched to a gene. This CDR3 is CSVGPAGGYGYTF. CDR3 coding DNA: TGCAGCGTTGGCCCCGCAGGGGGCTATGGCTACACCTTC.

The rearrangement links TRBV7-3 to TRBJ2-5; the D is unclear. Germline V gene data show CDR1 as SGHTA and CDR2 as FQGTGA. V dropped 1 base and J dropped 2 bases, with 11 bases sitting between them. The CDR3 has 15 amino acids. CDR3 residues: CASSLNGVQQETQYF. Written as DNA, the CDR3 is TGTGCCAGCAGCTTAAATGGGGTGCAGCAAGAGACCCAGTACTTC.

The J gene is TRBJ1-6, the V gene TRBV6-2 or TRBV6-3; tentative D call: TRBD1 (5 bases). There are 13 residues in the CDR3. The germline V gene has CDR1 MNHEY and CDR2 SVGEGT. V was shortened by 2 bases and J by 9 bases, with 8 bases between the two germline ends. This CDR3 reads CASSYGQGSPLHF. For the CDR3, the DNA is TGTGCCAGCAGTTACGGGCAGGGTTCACCCCTCCACTTT.

This clone is termed medium-sized (0.01 to 0.1%). The chain links TRBV4-2 to TRBJ1-1; D is ambiguous. Trimming removed 1 base at V and 4 bases at J, with 10 bases between. The germline V gene has CDR1 LGHNA and CDR2 YNFKEQ. There are 14 residues in the CDR3. The CDR3 nucleotides read TGTGCCAGCAGCCAAGTCGGTGAGGGCACTGAAGCTTTCTTT. Amino acids: CASSQVGEGTEAFF.

The chain has TRBV7-9 and TRBJ1-4; D is possibly TRBD1 (5 bases). The CDR3 is 16 residues long. V was pared by 5 bases and J by 7 bases, with 20 bases between. The germline V gene has CDR1 SEHNR and CDR2 FQNEAQ (reference sequence). The CDR3: CASSLSGQGLSEKLFF. The CDR3 DNA follows: TGTGCCAGCAGCCTTAGTGGCCAGGGTTTGAGTGAAAAACTGTTTTTT.

The rearrangement uses TRBV5-1 and TRBJ1-1; no firm D call. With 5 bases removed from V and 0 bases from J, the gap between germline ends came to 8 bases. The germline CDR1 and CDR2 sequences are SGHRS and YFSETQ. The CDR3 extends over 13 amino acids. CDR3 coding DNA: TGCGCCAGCAGGCGGGAACTGAACACTGAAGCTTTCTTT. Protein product: CASRRELNTEAFF. Using reference TRBV5-1 and TRBJ1-1 for the parts outside the CDR3, the full variable domain is KAGVTQTPRYLIKTRGQQVTLSCSPISGHRSVSWYQQTPGQGLQFLFEYFSETQRNKGNFPGRFSGRQFSNSRSEMNVSTLELGDSALYLCASRRELNTEAFFGQGTRLTVV.

V and J are TRBV7-9 and TRBJ2-7; D might be TRBD1 (6 bases). The germline CDR1 and CDR2 sequences are SEHNR and FQNEAQ (reference sequence). The V end lost 1 base, the J end lost 3 bases, and 16 bases lay between the germline ends. The CDR3 has 16 residues. CDR3: CASSLVRDTGDYEQYF. CDR3 bases: TGTGCCAGCAGCTTAGTCCGGGACACCGGTGACTACGAGCAGTACTTC.

V usage is TRBV15 and J usage is TRBJ2-7; 10 nucleotides agree with TRBD1. The trim removed 1 base at V and 4 bases at J, leaving 4 bases unmatched. The CDR3 length is 15 residues. CDR1 and CDR2 from the germline V gene are LNHNV and YYDKDF (reference sequence). The CDR3, as DNA: TGTGCCACCAGCAGAGGTGGGACAGGGGCGTACGAGCAGTACTTC. Translation: CATSRGGTGAYEQYF.

The chain joins TRBV3-1 (or the pseudogene TRBV3-2) to TRBJ2-3; 9 positions agree with TRBD1. The CDR3 sequence is 16 residues long. CDR1 is LGHDT, CDR2 YNNKEL, per germline (reference sequence). Germline trimming cut 4 bases from V and 4 bases from J; bases unmatched to any gene: 9. This CDR3 is CASSPRQGGWSDTQYF. The CDR3 DNA reads as TGTGCCAGCAGCCCCCGACAGGGGGGGTGGTCAGATACGCAGTATTTT.

The chain joins TRBV6-5 to TRBJ1-4, with 9 bases that match TRBD1. The CDR3 has 14 residues. Trimming cost V 6 bases and J 7 bases; bases outside gene matches: 6. The germline gives CDR1 MNHEY, CDR2 SVGAGI. The CDR3 nucleotides are TGTGCCAGCAGCAAATTACAGGGGGCTGAAAAACTGTTTTTT. This gives the protein CASSKLQGAEKLFF.

This clone was seen just once. The chain couples TRBV30 to TRBJ1-5; tentatively, D is TRBD1 (6 bases). Trimming took 0 bases from V and 7 from J, leaving 10 bases between them. This CDR3 has 13 amino acids. Germline assignment: CDR1 GTSNPN and CDR2 SVGIG (reference sequence). The DNA for the CDR3 is TGTGCCTGGAGTGTGGACAGCGAACAGCCCCAGCATTTT. Protein sequence: CAWSVDSEQPQHF.

The chain is built from TRBV7-3 and TRBJ2-7; 10 nucleotides align to TRBD2. The CDR3 consists of 15 residues. Unmatched junction bases numbered 1, after V lost 0 bases and J lost 2 bases. Germline V gives CDR1 SGHTA, CDR2 FQGTGA. CDR3 DNA sequence: TGTGCCAGCAGCTTAACTAGCGGGGGGACCTACGAGCAGTACTTC. Translated, it gives CASSLTSGGTYEQYF.

V is TRBV6-2 or TRBV6-3 and J is TRBJ2-5; TRBD1 agrees at 8 bases. The V segment lost 4 bases and the J segment 4 bases; nucleotides outside the gene matches: 8. The germline V gene encodes CDR1 MNHEY and CDR2 SVGEGT. The CDR3 consists of 15 residues. CDR3 DNA: TGTGCCAGCAGTTCCGGACAGGGACACACAGAGACCCAGTACTTC. It codes for CASSSGQGHTETQYF.

V and J are TRBV28 and TRBJ2-7; 7 bases align to TRBD1. The CDR3 length is 14 residues. The trim removed 3 bases at V and 6 bases at J, leaving 8 bases unmatched. From germline, CDR1 is MDHEN and CDR2 SYDVKM. CDR3 amino acids: CASSLRGPVLEQYF. As DNA, the CDR3 is TGTGCCAGCAGTTTGAGGGGGCCGGTTCTCGAGCAGTACTTC.

This clone was seen a few times. Other DNA sequences in the sample encode the same CDR3. The rearrangement links TRBV28 to TRBJ2-7; 7 nucleotides align to TRBD1. The CDR3 runs 16 residues. J gave up 1 base and V 6 bases, and 12 bases lay outside the gene matches. The germline V gene encodes CDR1 MDHEN and CDR2 SYDVKM. In nucleotides, the CDR3 is TGTGCCAGCAGCTCCACCCGACAGGGCCCTTCCTACGAGCAGTACTTC. Its translation is CASSSTRQGPSYEQYF. The full variable domain, in which reference TRBV28 and TRBJ2-7 provide the parts outside the CDR3, is DVKVTQSSRYLVKRTGEKVFLECVQDMDHENMFWYRQDPGLGLRLIYFSYDVKMKEKGDIPEGYSVSREKKERFSLILESASTNQTSMYLCASSSTRQGPSYEQYFGPGTRLTVT.